These 7 T cell receptor beta chains were all obtained from the same sample, sequenced in a study of response to subunit inactivated influenza vaccine (dated 2018 in TCRdb). Libraries were built with RT-PCR. Sequencer: Illumina HiSeq 2500. TCRdb passed the public sequencing reads through fastp at Q25 and MiXCR, retaining productive beta sequences. Identical CDR3 protein sequences are pooled into one entry, listed with their most common genes and DNA. Counted in this sample were about 500,000 distinct CDR3 sequences; 15% to 20% of them appeared once. Less than 4% of the sample belongs to the ten largest clones. Sequences were derived from CD4+ T cells sorted from PBMCs, sampled less than 25 months after vaccination. These receptor sequences come from a man aged 50 to 69 who received an inactivated influenza vaccine. Donor details come from another sample of the same person, matched by shared clones.

This clonotype came up a few times. The gene calls are TRBV18 and TRBJ2-7, with 8 positions matching TRBD1. The CDR3 is 14 amino acids. J gave up 3 bases and V 2 bases, and 3 bases lay outside the gene matches. Germline V gene lookup returns CDR1 KGHSH and CDR2 LQKENI. In nucleotides, the CDR3 is TGTGCCAGCTCACCAGGACAGGGCCACTACGAGCAGTACTTC. Translated, it gives CASSPGQGHYEQYF. Together with reference TRBV18 and TRBJ2-7, the CDR3 gives the full variable domain: NAGVMQNPRHLVRRRGQEARLRCSPMKGHSHVYWYRQLPEEGLKFMVYLQKENIIDESGMPKERFSAEFPKEGPSILRIQQVVRGDSAAYFCASSPGQGHYEQYFGPGTRLTVT.

This clonotype has just one count. The chain couples TRBV9 to TRBJ2-5; 8 bases line up with TRBD1. CDR1 is SGDLS, CDR2 YYNGEE, per germline. The CDR3 sequence is 15 residues long. Losses at the gene ends were 2 bases for V and 5 bases for J; bases not matched to a gene: 8. The CDR3: CASSVLQGAGETQYF. CDR3 coding DNA: TGTGCCAGCAGCGTGCTGCAGGGGGCCGGGGAGACCCAGTACTTC.

The chain has TRBV2 and TRBJ2-3; no clear D. The CDR3 length is 14 residues. Trimming stripped 10 bases from V and 1 base from J, with 15 bases between. Germline V gives CDR1 SNHLY, CDR2 FYNNEI. The CDR3 DNA follows: TGTGCCACCTCGAAACGCTACGGCACAGATACGCAGTATTTT. It is translated as CATSKRYGTDTQYF.

For the CDR3, the DNA is TGTGCCAGCAGCACTAGGACGGCATCTGGAAACACCATATATTTT. It is translated as CASSTRTASGNTIYF. The chain employs TRBV7-2 and TRBJ1-3; D gene unclear. This CDR3 has 15 amino acids. Germline CDR1 is SGHTA and CDR2 is FQGNSA. V was shortened by 5 bases and J by 1 base, with 12 bases between the two germline ends.

This clonotype was seen more than once but under ten times. V usage is TRBV6-1 and J usage is TRBJ2-2, with D possibly called TRBD1 or TRBD2 (5 bases each). V was trimmed by 7 bases and J by 6 bases, leaving 21 bases between them. The CDR3 loop spans 16 amino acids. Germline CDR1 reads MNHNS; CDR2 reads SASEGT. CDR3 nucleotides: TGTGCCAGCACTCTCAGGGAGAGGATTCTCGCCGGGGAGCTGTTTTTT. This codes for CASTLRERILAGELFF.

The chain carries TRBV6-6 and TRBJ2-1, with 8 bases identical to TRBD2. CDR1 and CDR2 from the germline V gene are MNHNY and SVGAGI (reference sequence). The CDR3 is 13 residues long. V was clipped by 6 bases and J by 9 bases; unmatched bases: 7. The CDR3 region is CASSHGTSFEQFF. The CDR3 coding sequence is TGTGCCAGCAGCCATGGGACTAGTTTTGAGCAGTTCTTC.

This clonotype came up many times. The chain has TRBV20-1 and TRBJ2-7; unclear D gene. Deletions cut 0 bases from V and 2 bases from J, with 11 bases between. CDR1 is DFQATT and CDR2 is SNEGSKA in the germline V gene (reference sequence). This CDR3 has 14 amino acids. The CDR3 sequence is CSARDLVRTYEQYF. The CDR3, as DNA: TGCAGTGCTAGAGATCTAGTGAGAACCTACGAGCAGTACTTC.